A selection of T cell receptor beta chains follows, all from one sample in a study of neurological immune-mediated disorders. TCRdb reanalysed the 5' RACE reads using MiXCR and keeps one entry per CDR3 protein. This table has tens of thousands of distinct CDR3 sequences, about a quarter appearing once. The sequencing sample was made of PBMCs. The receptors originated from a woman in her 70s in good health. Both conserved end residues are part of each CDR3. D genes are given only for firm matches. Size is omitted from some rows. Given values are once, few, many or a class for expanded clones.

TRBV20-1,-,many,TRBJ2-7,CSARMGIGENFYEQYF,TGCAGTGCTAGAATGGGGATCGGGGAAAACTTCTACGAGCAGTACTTC
TRBV10-3,-,many,TRBJ1-1,CAISESAGGEAFF,TGTGCCATCAGTGAGTCGGCCGGGGGTGAAGCTTTCTTT
TRBV11-2,-,few,TRBJ2-3,CASSRIARGTDTQYF,TGTGCCAGCAGCCGTATTGCGCGGGGCACAGATACGCAGTATTTT
TRBV5-1,TRBD2,-,TRBJ2-6,CASSPKQTGTSGDKSSGANVLTF,TGCGCCAGCAGCCCCAAACAGACCGGGACTAGCGGGGATAAGAGCTCTGGGGCCAACGTCCTGACTTTC
TRBV3-1,-,many,TRBJ1-2,CASSQETTYTF,TGTGCCAGCAGCCAAGAAACCACCTACACCTTC
TRBV12-3/TRBV12-4,-,many,TRBJ2-3,CASSTTDSSSRTDTQYF,TGTGCCAGCAGTACTACCGACTCTTCCTCGCGCACAGATACGCAGTATTTT
TRBV27,-,many,TRBJ1-2,CASSFKGYYGYTF,TGTGCCAGCAGTTTTAAGGGGTACTATGGCTACACCTTC
TRBV12-3/TRBV12-4,TRBD2,many,TRBJ2-1,CASRNGLAGVSEQFF,TGTGCCAGCAGGAATGGACTAGCGGGAGTCAGTGAGCAGTTCTTC
TRBV5-1,-,many,TRBJ2-6,CASSSAYGANVLTF,TGCGCCAGCAGCTCGGCATACGGGGCCAACGTCCTGACTTTC
TRBV29-1,-,many,TRBJ1-2,CSVEGVVDYGYTF,TGCAGCGTTGAGGGGGTAGTTGACTATGGCTACACCTTC
TRBV6-2/TRBV6-3,-,many,TRBJ2-7,CASNRAAFSYEQYF,TGTGCCAGCAATCGGGCCGCTTTCTCCTACGAGCAGTACTTC
TRBV28,TRBD1,-,TRBJ1-1,CASSPSRTGANTEAFF,TGTGCCAGCAGTCCCTCAAGGACAGGGGCGAACACTGAAGCTTTCTTT
TRBV20-1,-,many,TRBJ1-2,CSARGVEGQANYGYTF,TGCAGTGCTAGAGGTGTGGAAGGCCAGGCTAACTATGGCTACACCTTC
TRBV5-1,-,many,TRBJ2-1,CASSVIGSSYNEQFF,TGCGCCAGCAGCGTGATTGGAAGCTCCTACAATGAGCAGTTCTTC
TRBV6-1,-,few,TRBJ1-2,CASRAEGVRTAYGYTF,TGTGCCAGCAGAGCCGAGGGAGTCCGTACCGCCTATGGCTACACCTTC
TRBV7-9,TRBD1,many,TRBJ1-2,CASSEDRGYYGYTF,TGTGCCAGCAGCGAGGACAGGGGTTATTATGGCTACACCTTC
TRBV5-5,-,-,TRBJ2-3,CASSSKPEGDTQYF,TGTGCCAGCAGCTCCAAGCCGGAAGGCGATACGCAGTATTTT
TRBV5-1,-,many,TRBJ1-1,CASTSLGIRNTEAFF,TGCGCCAGCACCTCACTAGGGATCCGGAACACTGAAGCTTTCTTT
TRBV7-6,-,many,TRBJ2-1,CASSLGPMGGGGNNEQFF,TGTGCCAGCAGCTTAGGACCTATGGGGGGCGGGGGAAACAATGAGCAGTTCTTC
TRBV5-6,-,-,TRBJ2-3,CASSLRGLGTDTQYF,TGTGCCAGCAGCTTGCGGGGGTTGGGGACAGATACGCAGTATTTT
TRBV2,-,few,TRBJ2-4,CASRPTGRNSPLAKNIQYF,TGTGCCAGCAGACCGACAGGGAGGAATTCTCCTTTAGCCAAAAACATTCAGTACTTC
TRBV5-1,-,-,TRBJ2-2,CASSPSRGSNTGELFF,TGCGCCAGCAGCCCTTCCCGGGGCTCGAACACCGGGGAGCTGTTTTTT
TRBV11-2,-,many,TRBJ2-2,CASSHTVVGELFF,TGTGCCAGCAGCCATACCGTAGTCGGGGAGCTGTTTTTT
TRBV6-2/TRBV6-3,-,many,TRBJ1-5,CASSRGGSNQPQHF,TGTGCCAGCAGCCGGGGCGGGAGCAATCAGCCCCAGCATTTT
TRBV20-1,-,many,TRBJ2-3,CSARDWRSTDTQYF,TGCAGTGCTAGAGATTGGCGGAGCACAGATACGCAGTATTTT
TRBV2,-,-,TRBJ2-5,CASSGGLKETQYF,TGTGCCAGCAGTGGAGGCCTTAAAGAGACCCAGTACTTC
TRBV5-1,-,once,TRBJ2-1,CASSTGTAGGDEQFF,TGCGCCAGCAGCACCGGGACTGCCGGCGGGGATGAGCAGTTCTTC
TRBV5-5,TRBD1,many,TRBJ2-4,CASSYPGTAKNIQYF,TGTGCCAGCAGCTACCCAGGGACAGCAAAAAACATTCAGTACTTC
TRBV7-2,-,many,TRBJ2-7,CASSSRDGKEWYEQYF,TGTGCCAGCAGCTCTCGAGATGGGAAGGAGTGGTACGAGCAGTACTTC
TRBV5-1,-,-,TRBJ1-4,CASSAWTRSEKLFF,TGCGCCAGCAGCGCCTGGACACGGAGTGAAAAACTGTTTTTT
TRBV5-1,-,many,TRBJ2-1,CASSLTVEVNEQFF,TGCGCCAGCAGCTTGACTGTGGAGGTCAATGAGCAGTTCTTC
TRBV15,-,many,TRBJ2-5,CATSRDRETQYF,TGTGCCACCAGCAGAGATCGCGAGACCCAGTACTTC
TRBV5-1,-,many,TRBJ2-1,CASSLGPVYNEQFF,TGCGCCAGCAGCTTGGGCCCTGTGTACAATGAGCAGTTCTTC
TRBV7-2,-,many,TRBJ1-1,CASNGRVGNTEAFF,TGTGCCAGCAATGGGCGGGTCGGGAACACTGAAGCTTTCTTT
TRBV7-9,TRBD1,-,TRBJ1-2,CASSDREYGYTF,TGTGCCAGCAGCGACAGGGAGTATGGCTACACCTTC
TRBV20-1,-,many,TRBJ1-1,CSARGDGLNTEAFF,TGCAGTGCTAGGGGGGACGGTTTGAACACTGAAGCTTTCTTT
TRBV7-6,TRBD1,many,TRBJ1-5,CASSLTGGHQPQHF,TGTGCCAGCAGTCTCACAGGGGGACATCAGCCCCAGCATTTT
TRBV4-3,TRBD2,many,TRBJ2-2,CASSQDIPRLAGGPTGELFF,TGCGCCAGCAGCCAAGATATACCCCGACTAGCGGGAGGGCCGACCGGGGAGCTGTTTTTT
TRBV9,TRBD1,-,TRBJ2-7,CASSVGGTGPYEQYF,TGTGCCAGCAGCGTAGGGGGGACAGGGCCCTACGAGCAGTACTTC
TRBV2,-,-,TRBJ2-3,CASNRLTTDTQYF,TGTGCCAGCAATAGACTGACCACAGATACGCAGTATTTT
TRBV2,TRBD1,many,TRBJ1-2,CASRATGEDYGYTF,TGTGCCAGCAGGGCGACAGGGGAGGACTATGGCTACACCTTC
TRBV5-1,-,-,TRBJ2-5,CASSLRPSEGSETQYF,TGCGCCAGCAGCCTCCGGCCATCTGAGGGGTCGGAGACCCAGTACTTC
TRBV5-1,-,-,TRBJ1-5,CASSFSSGVDQPQHF,TGCGCCAGCAGCTTTAGCAGTGGGGTAGATCAGCCCCAGCATTTT
TRBV7-8,TRBD2,-,TRBJ2-7,CASSFPTSGVDEQYF,TGTGCCAGCAGCTTCCCGACTAGCGGGGTGGATGAGCAGTACTTC
TRBV5-5,-,-,TRBJ2-5,CASSSSNRGETQYF,TGTGCCAGCAGCTCCTCGAACCGAGGGGAGACCCAGTACTTC
TRBV12-3/TRBV12-4,TRBD2,many,TRBJ2-1,CASRVPGLATNEQFF,TGTGCCAGCAGAGTACCGGGACTAGCGACCAATGAGCAGTTCTTC
TRBV7-3,-,many,TRBJ2-3,CASSSGTDTQYF,TGTGCCAGCAGCTCAGGCACAGATACGCAGTATTTT
TRBV20-1,-,many,TRBJ1-1,CSAVERGAQGTEAFF,TGCAGTGCCGTGGAGCGGGGGGCACAAGGCACTGAAGCTTTCTTT
TRBV15,TRBD1,many,TRBJ1-6,CATSRDLDRASPLHF,TGTGCCACCAGCAGAGATCTGGACAGGGCTTCACCCCTCCACTTT
TRBV5-1,-,many,TRBJ2-7,CASSPPTLTSEQYF,TGCGCCAGCAGCCCACCCACCTTAACGAGCGAGCAGTACTTC
TRBV20-1,TRBD2,many,TRBJ2-1,CSARTSGSWDEQFF,TGCAGTGCCCGGACTAGCGGGAGTTGGGATGAGCAGTTCTTC
TRBV7-2,-,many,TRBJ1-2,CASSFGGLYGYTF,TGTGCCAGCAGCTTTGGTGGCCTTTATGGCTACACCTTC
TRBV6-2/TRBV6-3,TRBD1,many,TRBJ1-1,CASRETGIGAFF,TGTGCCAGCAGGGAGACAGGGATCGGAGCTTTCTTT
TRBV20-1,-,many,TRBJ2-3,CSARDVSRADTQYF,TGCAGTGCTAGAGACGTTAGCCGGGCAGATACGCAGTATTTT
TRBV15,-,many,TRBJ2-6,CATSREWGAGANVLTF,TGTGCCACCAGCAGAGAGTGGGGGGCTGGGGCCAACGTCCTGACTTTC
TRBV6-5,-,few,TRBJ1-5,CASSYSISGQPQHF,TGTGCCAGCAGTTACTCGATCTCCGGGCAGCCCCAGCATTTT
TRBV18,TRBD2,-,TRBJ2-7,CASSLSGRYPWEQYF,TGTGCCAGCTCGCTAAGCGGGAGGTACCCTTGGGAGCAGTACTTC
TRBV7-6,-,many,TRBJ2-3,CASSRQGDTQYF,TGTGCCAGCAGCCGACAAGGAGATACGCAGTATTTT
TRBV20-1,TRBD2,many,TRBJ2-1,CSARNSGSYSYNEQFF,TGCAGTGCTCGAAATAGCGGGAGTTACTCCTACAATGAGCAGTTCTTC
TRBV14,-,many,TRBJ2-3,CASSQDNWTGLYF,TGTGCCAGCAGCCAAGATAATTGGACTGGGCTGTATTTT